The source of this T cell receptor beta chain is a study of PD-1 blockade in mismatch repair-deficient tumors. About the research overall: Enrolled about 2012-2016, patients had progressing, pretreated mismatch repair-deficient cancers of about a dozen types.

Study-wide findings and caveats: Rapid post-treatment expansion, then contraction, generally preceding radiologic response, marked tumor-resident clones.

All patients were mismatch repair deficient, assessed by either PCR or immunohistochemistry. Three pembrolizumab responders had their TCRs sequenced. Clones were read by immunoSEQ multiplex PCR, and TCRdb kept only the in-frame ones, dropping some. The sample consists of about 100,000 clones, roughly four fifths of them appearing once. This CDR3 has 12 residues. CDR1 and CDR2 (germline): SNHLY, FYNNEI. V was pared by 2 bases and J by 14 bases, with 13 bases between. In the case of this clone: Its antigen is undetermined.

The source is an adult with mismatch repair-deficient cancer. Material: peripheral blood, obtained roughly 35 weeks after starting pembrolizumab. The V gene is TRBV2, the J gene TRBJ2-1; D perhaps matches TRBD2 (6 bases). The CDR3 sequence: CASSEPRRDEFF. CDR3 in DNA: TGTGCCAGCAGTGAACCAAGGAGGGACGAGTTCTTC. Together with reference TRBV2 and TRBJ2-1, the CDR3 gives the full variable domain: EPEVTQTPSHQVTQMGQEVILRCVPISNHLYFYWYRQILGQKVEFLVSFYNNEISEKSEIFDDQFSVERPDGSNFTLKIRSTKLEDSAMYFCASSEPRRDEFFGPGTRLTVL.